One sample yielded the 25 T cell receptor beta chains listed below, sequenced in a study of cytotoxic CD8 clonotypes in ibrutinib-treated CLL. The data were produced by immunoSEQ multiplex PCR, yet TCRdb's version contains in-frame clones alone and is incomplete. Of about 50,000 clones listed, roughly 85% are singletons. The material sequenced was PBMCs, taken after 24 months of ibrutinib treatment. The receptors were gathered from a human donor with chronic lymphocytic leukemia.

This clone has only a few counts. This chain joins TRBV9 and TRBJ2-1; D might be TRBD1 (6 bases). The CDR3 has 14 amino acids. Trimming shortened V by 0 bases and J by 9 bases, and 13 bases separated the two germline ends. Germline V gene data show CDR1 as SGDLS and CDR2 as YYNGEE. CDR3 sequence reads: CASSVDQGFGEQFF. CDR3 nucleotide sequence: TGTGCCAGCAGCGTAGATCAGGGGTTCGGTGAGCAGTTCTTC. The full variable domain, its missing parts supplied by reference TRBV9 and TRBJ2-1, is DSGVTQTPKHLITATGQRVTLRCSPRSGDLSVYWYQQSLDQGLQFLIQYYNGEERAKGNILERFSAQQFPDLHSELNLSSLELGDSALYFCASSVDQGFGEQFFGPGTRLTVL.

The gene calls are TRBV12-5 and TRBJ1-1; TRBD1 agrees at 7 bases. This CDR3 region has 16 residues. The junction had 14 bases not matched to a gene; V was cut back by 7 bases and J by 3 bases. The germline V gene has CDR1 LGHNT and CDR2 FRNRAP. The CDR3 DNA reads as TGTGCTAGTGCCCAACGATCGACAGGGTCGGACACTGAAGCTTTCTTT. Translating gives CASAQRSTGSDTEAFF.

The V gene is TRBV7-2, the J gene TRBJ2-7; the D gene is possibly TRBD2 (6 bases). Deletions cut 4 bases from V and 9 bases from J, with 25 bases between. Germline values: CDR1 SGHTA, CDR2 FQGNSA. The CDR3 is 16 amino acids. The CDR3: CASSSNSGLLPGGQYF. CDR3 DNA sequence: TGTGCCAGCAGCTCCAACAGCGGGTTATTACCCGGCGGGCAGTACTTC.

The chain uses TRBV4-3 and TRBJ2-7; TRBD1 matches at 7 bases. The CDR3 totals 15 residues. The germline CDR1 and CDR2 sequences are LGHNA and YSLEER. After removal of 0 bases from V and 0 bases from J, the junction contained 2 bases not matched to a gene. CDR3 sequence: CASSQEGQSSYEQYF. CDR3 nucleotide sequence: TGCGCCAGCAGCCAAGAGGGACAGTCCTCCTACGAGCAGTACTTC.

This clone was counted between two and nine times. CDR3 nucleotide sequence: TGCGCCAGCAGCCCATTACAGATCTTGAACACTGAAGCTTTCTTT. Its translation is CASSPLQILNTEAFF. The V call is TRBV5-1, the J call TRBJ1-1; D is undetermined. The V end lost 4 bases, the J end lost 0 bases, and 13 bases lay between the germline ends. The CDR3 totals 15 residues. Germline V gives CDR1 SGHRS, CDR2 YFSETQ.

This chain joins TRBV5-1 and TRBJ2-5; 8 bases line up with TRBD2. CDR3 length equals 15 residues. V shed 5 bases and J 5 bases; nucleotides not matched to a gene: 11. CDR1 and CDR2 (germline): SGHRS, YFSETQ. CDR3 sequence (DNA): TGCGCCAGCAGTCCCAGCGGGAGCTTAAGGGAGACCCAGTACTTC. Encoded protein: CASSPSGSLRETQYF.

The CDR3 loop is CASSLVGGNYNEQFF. The CDR3 DNA reads as TGTGCCAGCAGCTTAGTGGGGGGCAACTACAATGAGCAGTTCTTC. The chain joins TRBV7-2 to TRBJ2-1; D might be TRBD1 or TRBD2, each matching 6 bases. The CDR3 runs 15 residues. Germline assignment: CDR1 SGHTA and CDR2 FQGNSA. Between the trimmed V and J ends, which lost 1 base and 3 bases, there was a span of 10 bases.

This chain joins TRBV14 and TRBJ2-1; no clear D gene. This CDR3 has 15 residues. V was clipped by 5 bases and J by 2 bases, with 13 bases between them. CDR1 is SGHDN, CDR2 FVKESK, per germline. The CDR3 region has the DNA TGTGCCAGCAGCTCCCGCGAGGTAACCTACAATGAGCAGTTCTTC. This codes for CASSSREVTYNEQFF.

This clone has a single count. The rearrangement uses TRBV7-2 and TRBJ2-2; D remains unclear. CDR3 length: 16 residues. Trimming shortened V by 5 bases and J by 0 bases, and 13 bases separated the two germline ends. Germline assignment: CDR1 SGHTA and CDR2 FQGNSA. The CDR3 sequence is CASSPPARSNTGELFF. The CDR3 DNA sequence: TGTGCCAGCAGCCCTCCCGCGCGATCGAACACCGGGGAGCTGTTTTTT.

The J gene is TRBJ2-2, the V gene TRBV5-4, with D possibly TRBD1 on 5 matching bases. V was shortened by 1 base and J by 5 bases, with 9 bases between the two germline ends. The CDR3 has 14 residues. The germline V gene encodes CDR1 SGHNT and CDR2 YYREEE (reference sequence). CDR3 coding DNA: TGTGCCAGCAGCTTGTACAGGTCTACCGGGGAGCTGTTTTTT. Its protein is CASSLYRSTGELFF. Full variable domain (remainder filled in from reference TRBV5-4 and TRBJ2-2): ETGVTQSPTHLIKTRGQQVTLRCSSQSGHNTVSWYQQALGQGPQFIFQYYREEENGRGNFPPRFSGLQFPNYSSELNVNALELDDSALYLCASSLYRSTGELFFGEGSRLTVL.

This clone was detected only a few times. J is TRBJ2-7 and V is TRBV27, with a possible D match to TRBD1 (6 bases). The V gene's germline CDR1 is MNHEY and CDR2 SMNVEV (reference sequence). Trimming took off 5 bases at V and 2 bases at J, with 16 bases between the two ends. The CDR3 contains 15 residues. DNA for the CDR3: TGTGCCAGCAGTGGACAGCCCGGCGGGCCCTACGAGCAGTACTTC. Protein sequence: CASSGQPGGPYEQYF.

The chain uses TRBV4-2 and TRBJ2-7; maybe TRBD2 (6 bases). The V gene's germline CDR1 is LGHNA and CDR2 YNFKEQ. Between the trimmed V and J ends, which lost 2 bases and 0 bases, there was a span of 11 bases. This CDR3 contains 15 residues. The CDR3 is CASSQTTSNSYEQYF. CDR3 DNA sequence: TGTGCCAGCAGCCAAACTACTAGCAACTCCTACGAGCAGTACTTC.

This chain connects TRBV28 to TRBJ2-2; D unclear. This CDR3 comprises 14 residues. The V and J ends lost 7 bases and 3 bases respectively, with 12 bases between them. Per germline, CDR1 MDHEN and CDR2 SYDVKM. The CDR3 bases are TGTGCCAGCACTGGCGGAGATTACACCGGGGAGCTGTTTTTT. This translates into CASTGGDYTGELFF.

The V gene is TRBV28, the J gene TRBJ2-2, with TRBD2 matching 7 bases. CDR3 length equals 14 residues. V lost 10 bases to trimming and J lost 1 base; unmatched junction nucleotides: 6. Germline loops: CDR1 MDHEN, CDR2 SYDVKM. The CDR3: CAIGASGNTGELFF. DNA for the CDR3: TGTGCCATTGGGGCTAGCGGGAACACCGGGGAGCTGTTTTTT. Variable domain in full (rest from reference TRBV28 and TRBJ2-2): DVKVTQSSRYLVKRTGEKVFLECVQDMDHENMFWYRQDPGLGLRLIYFSYDVKMKEKGDIPEGYSVSREKKERFSLILESASTNQTSMYLCAIGASGNTGELFFGEGSRLTVL.

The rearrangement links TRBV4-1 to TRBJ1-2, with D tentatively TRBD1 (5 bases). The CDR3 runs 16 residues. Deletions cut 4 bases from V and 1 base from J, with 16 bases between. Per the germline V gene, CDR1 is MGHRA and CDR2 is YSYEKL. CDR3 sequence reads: CASSPGRFGGNYGYTF. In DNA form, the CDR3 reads TGCGCCAGCAGCCCAGGGCGGTTCGGGGGTAACTATGGCTACACCTTC.

CDR3 in amino acids: CASSLQGRNYGYTF. The CDR3 DNA reads as TGTGCCAGCAGTCTACAGGGTCGTAACTATGGCTACACCTTC. The chain combines TRBV6-6 with TRBJ1-2, with D maybe TRBD1 (6 bases). Trimming removed 5 bases from V and 1 base from J, with 11 bases in between. Germline loops: CDR1 MNHNY, CDR2 SVGAGI (reference sequence). This CDR3 has 14 residues.

The CDR3 sequence: CASSLGQGNTEAFF. The CDR3 DNA reads TGTGCCAGCAGCTTAGGACAGGGGAACACTGAAGCTTTCTTT. This chain joins TRBV7-6 and TRBJ1-1; 7 nucleotides match TRBD1. The germline CDR1 and CDR2 sequences are SGHVS and FNYEAQ. The CDR3 totals 14 residues. V shed 1 base, J shed 1 base, and the junction held 0 bases outside the gene matches.

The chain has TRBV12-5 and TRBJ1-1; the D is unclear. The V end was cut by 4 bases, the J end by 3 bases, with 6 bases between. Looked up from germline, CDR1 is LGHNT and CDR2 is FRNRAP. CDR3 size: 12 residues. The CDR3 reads CASGWQHTEAFF. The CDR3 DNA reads TGTGCTAGTGGTTGGCAGCACACTGAAGCTTTCTTT.

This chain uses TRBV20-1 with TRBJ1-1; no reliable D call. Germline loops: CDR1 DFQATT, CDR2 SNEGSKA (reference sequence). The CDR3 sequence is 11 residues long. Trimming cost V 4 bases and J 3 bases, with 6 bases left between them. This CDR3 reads CSATQDTEAFF. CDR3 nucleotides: TGCAGTGCTACCCAAGACACTGAAGCTTTCTTT.

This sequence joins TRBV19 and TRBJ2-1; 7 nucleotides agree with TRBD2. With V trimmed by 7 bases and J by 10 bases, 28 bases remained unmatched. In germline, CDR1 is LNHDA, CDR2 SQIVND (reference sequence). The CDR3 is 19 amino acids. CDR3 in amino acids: CASIPSSIPGLHYPGEQFF. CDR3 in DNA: TGTGCCAGTATCCCGTCATCAATTCCGGGACTACATTACCCCGGAGAGCAGTTCTTC.

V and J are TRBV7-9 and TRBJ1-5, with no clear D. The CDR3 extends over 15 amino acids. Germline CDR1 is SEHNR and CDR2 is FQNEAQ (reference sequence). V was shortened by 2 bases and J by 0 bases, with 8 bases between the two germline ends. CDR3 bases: TGTGCCAGCAGCTTACGCAGTGATAGCAATCAGCCCCAGCATTTT. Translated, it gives CASSLRSDSNQPQHF.

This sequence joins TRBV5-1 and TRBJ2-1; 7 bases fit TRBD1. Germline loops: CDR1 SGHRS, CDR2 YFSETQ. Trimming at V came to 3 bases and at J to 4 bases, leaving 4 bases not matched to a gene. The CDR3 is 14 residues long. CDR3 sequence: CASSSETGYNEQFF. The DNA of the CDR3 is TGCGCCAGCAGCTCCGAGACAGGGTACAATGAGCAGTTCTTC. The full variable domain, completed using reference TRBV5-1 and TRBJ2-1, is KAGVTQTPRYLIKTRGQQVTLSCSPISGHRSVSWYQQTPGQGLQFLFEYFSETQRNKGNFPGRFSGRQFSNSRSEMNVSTLELGDSALYLCASSSETGYNEQFFGPGTRLTVL.

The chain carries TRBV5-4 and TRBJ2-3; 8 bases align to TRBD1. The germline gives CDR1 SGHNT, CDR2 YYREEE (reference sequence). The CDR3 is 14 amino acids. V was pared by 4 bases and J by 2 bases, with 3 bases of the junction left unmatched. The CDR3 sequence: CASSPGQDTDTQYF. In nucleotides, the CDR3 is TGTGCCAGCAGCCCGGGACAGGACACAGATACGCAGTATTTT.

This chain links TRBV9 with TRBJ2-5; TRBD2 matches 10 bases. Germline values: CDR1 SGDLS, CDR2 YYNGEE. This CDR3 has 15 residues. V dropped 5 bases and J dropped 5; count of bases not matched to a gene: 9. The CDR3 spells CASSATGLASETQYF. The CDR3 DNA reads TGTGCCAGCAGTGCAACGGGACTAGCGTCGGAGACCCAGTACTTC.

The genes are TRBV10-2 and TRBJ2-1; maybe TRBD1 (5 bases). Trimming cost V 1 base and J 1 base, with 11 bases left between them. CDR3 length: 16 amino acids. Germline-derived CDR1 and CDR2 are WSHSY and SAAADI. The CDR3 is CASSELAQGSYNEQFF. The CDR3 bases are TGCGCCAGCAGTGAGTTGGCCCAGGGATCCTACAATGAGCAGTTCTTC.